This T cell receptor (beta chain) was recovered during a study of T cells in Graves' hyperthyroidism and ophthalmopathy. Uncontrolled infections, other autoimmune diseases, pregnancy or lactation led to exclusion of patients. Amplified TCR beta CDR3 regions derived from RNA transcripts. During a first-round RT-PCR of the TCR CDR3, the HTBI primer set was used. TCRdb redid the calling of the multiplex PCR reads with MiXCR, one entry per CDR3 protein. The sample has about 520,000 distinct CDR3 sequences, around 22% seen once. Concerning this clonotype: This CDR3 fails to terminate in the conserved phenylalanine or tryptophan, so it likely reflects a read error.

The CDR3 totals 12 residues. The ends were cut back, 6 bases at V and 3 bases at J, with 12 bases in the middle. Germline loops: CDR1 DFQATT, CDR2 SNEGSKA (reference sequence). Sequencing was performed on blood. This sequence originates from a woman in her twenties or thirties with Graves' ophthalmopathy. This chain links TRBV20-1 with TRBJ2-7; D might be TRBD2 (6 bases). Here the CDR3 DNA reads TGCAGTGCGCGCGGGGTAGTCTACGAGCAGTACTAC. This codes for CSARGVVYEQYY.